The rows below give T cell receptor beta chains drawn from one sample of a study of T cells after yellow fever vaccination. TCRdb re-derived calls from the 5' RACE reads in MiXCR, one entry per CDR3 protein. The sample has more than 450,000 distinct CDR3 sequences; 20% to 25% are singletons. Sequencing used PBMCs, obtained about 20 days after the first yellow fever vaccination. The receptor set was obtained from a man younger than 30 who received the YFV17D yellow fever vaccine. The CDR3 runs from the conserved cysteine through the conserved F or W. Fields, in order: V gene, J gene, clone size, D gene, CDR3 DNA, CDR3 protein. D genes are given only for firm matches. The size entry is marked missing in some rows and otherwise reads once, few, many or a size class.

>TRBV5-6|TRBJ2-3|many|-
TGTGCCAGCAGCTTGGAACAGTATAGCACAGATACGCAGTATTTT
CASSLEQYSTDTQYF
>TRBV5-1|TRBJ2-5|-|-
TGCGCCAGCAGCTTGGGCCCAGGCGGTGGAGAGACCCAGTACTTC
CASSLGPGGGETQYF
>TRBV7-3|TRBJ2-7|-|-
TGTGCCAGCAGCTTGCGCCCGGGGTCCTACGAGCAGTACTTC
CASSLRPGSYEQYF
>TRBV7-6|TRBJ2-1|few|TRBD1
TGTGCCAGCAGCCCTGCACGAGGGACAGAACCCAATGAGCAGTTCTTC
CASSPARGTEPNEQFF
>TRBV6-2/TRBV6-3|TRBJ1-2|-|-
TGTGCCAGCAGTTATGTCGCCACGGGGTATGGCTACACCTTC
CASSYVATGYGYTF
>TRBV5-1|TRBJ2-7|-|TRBD2
TGCGCCAGCAGCTGGACTAGCGGGGCTCGAAGCTCCTACGAGCAGTACTTC
CASSWTSGARSSYEQYF
>TRBV5-1|TRBJ2-6|-|-
TGCGCCAGCAGCTTCGGACCGGCCTCAGGGGGGGCCAACGTCCTGACTTTC
CASSFGPASGGANVLTF
>TRBV29-1|TRBJ2-5|few|TRBD1
TGCAGCGTCGGGGACAGGGGGAGTCTAGAGACCCAGTACTTC
CSVGDRGSLETQYF
>TRBV12-3/TRBV12-4|TRBJ2-3|-|-
TGTGCCAGCAGTAAAGAAGACGGAGATACGCAGTATTTT
CASSKEDGDTQYF
>TRBV7-9|TRBJ1-2|few|-
TGTGCCAGCAGCTTAGACAGGTCAAGCTACACCTTC
CASSLDRSSYTF
>TRBV20-1|TRBJ2-6|-|-
TGCAGTGCTAGTCCCCTCGGTGTGTCTGGGGCCAACGTCCTGACTTTC
CSASPLGVSGANVLTF
>TRBV7-2|TRBJ1-5|few|TRBD1
TGTGCCAGCAGCCTTTGGACAGGGGACAATCAGCCCCAGCATTTT
CASSLWTGDNQPQHF
>TRBV4-2|TRBJ1-1|-|-
TGTGCCAGCAGCCAAGAACAAACCGGGCCTCTGAACACTGAAGCTTTCTTT
CASSQEQTGPLNTEAFF
>TRBV20-1|TRBJ2-3|-|-
TGCAGTGCTCTAGGGGGTTTAGCAGATACGCAGTATTTT
CSALGGLADTQYF
>TRBV7-9|TRBJ1-2|-|-
TGTGCCAGCAGCCCCCTCCTTGGGGGATTAACCAGTGGCTACACCTTC
CASSPLLGGLTSGYTF
>TRBV5-1|TRBJ2-7|many|-
TGCGCCAGCAGCCCTATGTCGGGGTCGGGATACGAGCAGTACTTC
CASSPMSGSGYEQYF
>TRBV27|TRBJ2-7|few|TRBD2
TGTGCCAGCAGTTTAATAGCTAGCGGGGGGACCAGCTCCTACGAGCAGTACTTC
CASSLIASGGTSSYEQYF
>TRBV18|TRBJ2-1|many|TRBD2
TGTGCCAGCTCACCGGGCGGGGGGGCCTACAATGAGCAGTTCTTC
CASSPGGGAYNEQFF
>TRBV21-1|TRBJ2-5|few|-
TGTGCCAGCAGCACGACTAGCGGGGGACCCCAAGAGACCCAGTACTTC
CASSTTSGGPQETQYF
>TRBV11-2|TRBJ2-3|few|-
TGTGCCAGCAGCTTGTTGGGGGGCGGGTCAGATACGCAGTATTTT
CASSLLGGGSDTQYF
>TRBV6-1|TRBJ2-7|-|TRBD2
TGTGCCAGCACCTCCTCCGGGGGGGGCGGCTACGAGCAGTACTTC
CASTSSGGGGYEQYF
>TRBV7-8|TRBJ2-2|few|-
TGTGCCAGCAGCCCCGGGACACCCACCGGGGAGCTGTTTTTT
CASSPGTPTGELFF
>TRBV5-6|TRBJ2-6|few|-
TGTGCCAGCAGCTTGGAGCTAACTGGGGCCAACGTCCTGACTTTC
CASSLELTGANVLTF
>TRBV11-2|TRBJ2-5|-|-
TGTGCCAGCAGCTTAGTGTTATCCGAGACCCAGTACTTC
CASSLVLSETQYF
>TRBV4-2|TRBJ2-7|few|-
TGTGCCAGCAGCCTCTATAGGGGGATCTCCTACGAGCAGTACTTC
CASSLYRGISYEQYF